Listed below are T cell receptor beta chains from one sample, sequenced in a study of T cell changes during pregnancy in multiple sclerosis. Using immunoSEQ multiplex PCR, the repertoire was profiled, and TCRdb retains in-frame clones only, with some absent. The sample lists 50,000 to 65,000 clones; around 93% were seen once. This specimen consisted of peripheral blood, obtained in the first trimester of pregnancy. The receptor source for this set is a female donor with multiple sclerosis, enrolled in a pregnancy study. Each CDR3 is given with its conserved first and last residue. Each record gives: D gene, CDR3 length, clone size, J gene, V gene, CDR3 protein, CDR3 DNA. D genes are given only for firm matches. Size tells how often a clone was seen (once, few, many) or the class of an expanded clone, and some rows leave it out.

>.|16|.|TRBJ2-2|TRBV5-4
CASSEGRVRVTGELFF
TGTGCCAGCAGCGAGGGTCGGGTAAGAGTCACCGGGGAGCTGTTTTTT
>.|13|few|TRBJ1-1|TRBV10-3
CAIETAGGTEAFF
TGTGCCATCGAAACAGCGGGTGGCACTGAAGCTTTCTTT
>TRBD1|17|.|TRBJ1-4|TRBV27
CASRRDRAVSTNEKLFF
TGTGCCAGCCGACGGGACAGGGCGGTTTCGACTAATGAAAAACTGTTTTTT
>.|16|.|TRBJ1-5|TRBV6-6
CASSYSTGDGYQPQHF
TGTGCCAGCAGTTACTCTACGGGGGACGGTTATCAGCCCCAGCATTTT
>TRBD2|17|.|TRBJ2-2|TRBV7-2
CASSFWSGLAGTGELFF
TGTGCCAGCAGCTTTTGGTCGGGACTAGCGGGAACCGGGGAGCTGTTTTTT
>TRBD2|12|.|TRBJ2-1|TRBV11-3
CASSLNGGEQFF
TGTGCCAGCAGCTTAAACGGGGGGGAGCAGTTCTTC
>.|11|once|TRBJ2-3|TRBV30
CAWTNRDTQYF
TGTGCCTGGACGAACAGAGACACGCAGTATTTT
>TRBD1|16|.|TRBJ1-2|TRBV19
CAPPSPGQGARYGYTF
TGTGCCCCTCCGTCTCCCGGACAGGGGGCTCGGTATGGCTACACCTTC
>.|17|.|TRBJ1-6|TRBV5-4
CASSLRRGVPYNSPLHF
TGTGCCAGCAGCTTGAGACGCGGGGTTCCCTATAATTCACCCCTCCACTTT
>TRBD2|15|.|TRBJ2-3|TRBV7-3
CASSYGGVGTDTQYF
TGTGCCAGCAGCTATGGGGGGGTGGGGACAGATACGCAGTATTTT
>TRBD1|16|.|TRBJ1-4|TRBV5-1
CASSSGQGATNEKLFF
TGCGCCAGCAGCTCGGGACAGGGGGCAACTAATGAAAAACTGTTTTTT
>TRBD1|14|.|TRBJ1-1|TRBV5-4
CASSLGQGTAEAFF
TGTGCCAGCAGCTTGGGACAGGGTACCGCTGAAGCTTTCTTT
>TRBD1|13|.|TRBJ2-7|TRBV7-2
CASSSDRGGEQYF
TGTGCCAGCAGCTCGGACAGGGGAGGGGAGCAGTACTTC
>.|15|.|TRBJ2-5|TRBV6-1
CASSEWKAGKETQYF
TGTGCCAGCAGTGAGTGGAAGGCAGGGAAAGAGACCCAGTACTTC
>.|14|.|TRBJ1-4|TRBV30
CAWRRQGGNEKLFF
TGTGCCTGGCGGCGGCAGGGTGGGAATGAAAAACTGTTTTTT
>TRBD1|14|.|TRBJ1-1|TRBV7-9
CASSLEGTGSEAFF
TGTGCCAGCAGCTTAGAAGGGACAGGGTCTGAAGCTTTCTTT
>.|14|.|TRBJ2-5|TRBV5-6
CASSLLGAPETQYF
TGTGCCAGCAGCTTGTTGGGGGCCCCAGAGACCCAGTACTTC
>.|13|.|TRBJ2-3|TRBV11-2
CASSLESPSTQYF
TGTGCCAGCAGCTTAGAGTCTCCGTCTACGCAGTATTTT
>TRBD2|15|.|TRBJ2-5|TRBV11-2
CASSPQRGGQETQYF
TGTGCCAGCAGCCCGCAGCGGGGGGGCCAAGAGACCCAGTACTTC
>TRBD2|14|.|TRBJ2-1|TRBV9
CASSPSGGYNEQFF
TGTGCCAGCAGCCCTAGCGGGGGGTACAATGAGCAGTTCTTC
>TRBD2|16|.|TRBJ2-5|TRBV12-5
CASARTSGGSWETQYF
TGTGCTAGTGCCCGGACTAGCGGGGGGTCCTGGGAGACCCAGTACTTC
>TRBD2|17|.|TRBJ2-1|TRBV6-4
CASSMGSGGAGRNEQFF
TGTGCCAGCAGTATGGGTAGCGGGGGGGCCGGACGCAATGAGCAGTTCTTC
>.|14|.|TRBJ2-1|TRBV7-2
CASSSLVGTNKQFF
TGTGCCAGCAGCTCGCTAGTAGGAACCAATAAGCAGTTCTTC
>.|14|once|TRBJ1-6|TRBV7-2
CASSLIGAESPLHF
TGTGCCAGCAGCTTGATTGGGGCGGAGTCACCCCTCCACTTT
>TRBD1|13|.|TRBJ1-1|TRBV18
CASSRDRDTEAFF
TGTGCCAGCTCACGGGACAGGGACACTGAAGCTTTCTTT
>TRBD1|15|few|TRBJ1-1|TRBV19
CASSHPGQGNTEAFF
TGTGCCAGTAGCCACCCTGGACAGGGTAACACTGAAGCTTTCTTT
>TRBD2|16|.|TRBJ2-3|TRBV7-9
CASSLGLAGSTDTQYF
TGTGCCAGCAGCTTAGGACTAGCGGGTAGCACAGATACGCAGTATTTT
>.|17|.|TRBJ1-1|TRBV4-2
CASSGRREDKLNTEAFF
TGTGCCAGCAGCGGACGGCGGGAAGATAAACTGAACACTGAAGCTTTCTTT
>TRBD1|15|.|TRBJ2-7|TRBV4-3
CASSPEGALTGEQYF
TGCGCCAGCAGCCCTGAGGGGGCGCTCACGGGGGAGCAGTACTTC
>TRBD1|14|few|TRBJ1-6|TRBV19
CASSQGVGHSPLHF
TGTGCCAGTAGTCAGGGGGTAGGGCATTCACCCCTCCACTTT
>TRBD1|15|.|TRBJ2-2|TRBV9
CASSVGQGASGELFF
TGTGCCAGCAGCGTAGGCCAGGGGGCGAGCGGGGAGCTGTTTTTT
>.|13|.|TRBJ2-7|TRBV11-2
CASSLGGSYEQYF
TGTGCCAGCAGCTTAGGAGGCTCCTACGAGCAGTACTTC
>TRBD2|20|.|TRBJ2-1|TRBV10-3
CAISESIIAGGPRSYNEQFF
TGTGCCATCAGTGAGTCGATAATAGCGGGGGGCCCGAGGTCCTACAATGAGCAGTTCTTC
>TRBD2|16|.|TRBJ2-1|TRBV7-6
CASSSASGTSDNEQFF
TGTGCCAGCAGCTCAGCGTCCGGGACTAGCGACAATGAGCAGTTCTTC
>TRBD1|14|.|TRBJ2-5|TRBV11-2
CASSLQGAQETQYF
TGTGCCAGCAGCTTACAGGGGGCCCAAGAGACCCAGTACTTC
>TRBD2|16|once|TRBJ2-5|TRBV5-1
CASRETSGGAAETQYF
TGCGCCAGCAGAGAGACTAGCGGGGGGGCCGCTGAGACCCAGTACTTC
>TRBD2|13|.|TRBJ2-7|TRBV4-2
CASRHSGGYEQYF
TGTGCCAGCAGGCACTCGGGGGGATACGAGCAGTACTTC
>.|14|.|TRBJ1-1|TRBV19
CASSEGGWGTEAFF
TGTGCCAGTAGCGAAGGGGGTTGGGGCACTGAAGCTTTCTTT
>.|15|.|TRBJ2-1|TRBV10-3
CASRAGFSTYNEQFF
TGTGCCTCCAGGGCGGGATTTTCAACCTACAATGAGCAGTTCTTC
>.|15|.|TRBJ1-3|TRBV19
CASRTATGSGNTIYF
TGTGCCAGTAGAACCGCCACAGGGTCTGGAAACACCATATATTTT
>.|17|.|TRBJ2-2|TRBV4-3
CASSPGRPGSWTGELFF
TGCGCCAGCAGCCCCGGGCGCCCGGGGTCATGGACCGGGGAGCTGTTTTTT
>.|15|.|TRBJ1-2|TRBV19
CASSILGGGSSGYTF
TGTGCCAGTAGTATTCTCGGGGGAGGATCTAGTGGCTACACCTTC
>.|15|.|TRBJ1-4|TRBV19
CASSIVGPAGEKLFF
TGTGCCAGTAGTATAGTTGGTCCAGCAGGGGAAAAACTGTTTTTT
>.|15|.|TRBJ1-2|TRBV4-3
CASSQALRSNYGYTF
TGCGCCAGCAGCCAAGCTCTCAGGTCTAACTATGGCTACACCTTC
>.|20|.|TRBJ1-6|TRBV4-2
CASSQDGSGGVKGENSPLHF
TGTGCCAGCAGCCAAGATGGAAGCGGAGGGGTGAAGGGAGAGAATTCACCCCTCCACTTT
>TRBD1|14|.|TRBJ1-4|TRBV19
CASSIGTAREKLFF
TGTGCCAGTAGTATCGGGACAGCACGGGAAAAACTGTTTTTT
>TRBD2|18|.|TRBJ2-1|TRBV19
CASSPHFRGTSGYNEQFF
TGTGCCAGTAGTCCACACTTCCGTGGAACTAGCGGGTACAATGAGCAGTTCTTC
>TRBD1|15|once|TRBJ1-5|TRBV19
CASSATGGDHQPQHF
TGTGCCAGTAGCGCTACAGGGGGCGATCATCAGCCCCAGCATTTT
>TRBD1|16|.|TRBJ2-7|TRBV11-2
CASTATGGDVAYEQYF
TGTGCCAGCACCGCGACAGGGGGCGACGTCGCCTACGAGCAGTACTTC
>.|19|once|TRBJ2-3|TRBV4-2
CASSQDLMRETGTTDTQYF
TGTGCCAGCAGCCAAGATCTCATGCGGGAAACGGGGACCACAGATACGCAGTATTTT
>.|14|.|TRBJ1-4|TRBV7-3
CASSFDRLGEKLFF
TGTGCCAGCAGCTTCGACAGGCTGGGGGAAAAACTGTTTTTT
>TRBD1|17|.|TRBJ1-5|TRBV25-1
CASSESGDRVVDQPQHF
TGTGCCAGCAGTGAATCAGGGGACAGGGTTGTAGATCAGCCCCAGCATTTT
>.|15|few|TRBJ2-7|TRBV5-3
CARSFGQLHLYEQYF
TGTGCCAGAAGCTTCGGACAGCTCCACCTCTACGAGCAGTACTTC